The present T cell receptor (beta chain) was sequenced within a study of monozygotic twins with inflammatory bowel disease. General study findings and limits: Among IBD patients, TCRbeta diversity (inverse Simpson) was lower than in healthy co-twins.

About this clonotype: Its antigen is unidentified.

The CDR3 spans 13 residues. In germline, CDR1 is SQVTM, CDR2 ANQGSEA. From the 5' RACE reads, TCRdb lists one entry per CDR3 protein and no DNA. In total, the table holds about 330,000 distinct CDR3 sequences. The clonotype comes from a human donor with ulcerative colitis or Crohn's disease, or a healthy co-twin of an affected twin (not recorded which). What was sequenced was blood. The gene calls are TRBV29-1 and TRBJ2-2; TCRdb outputs TRBD2, but without DNA this stays unchecked. The CDR3: CSGGQGNTGELFF.